Presented here are 23 T cell receptor beta chains from one specimen sequenced in a study of blood T cell repertoires in COVID-19. Method: immunoSEQ multiplex PCR; TCRdb's copy keeps in-frame clones and lacks some. The sample includes about 480,000 clones, 89% of them seen just once. The sequencing input was peripheral blood. The receptors were gathered from a man between 18 and 35 years old with COVID-19, enrolled during active disease.

The chain couples TRBV6-5 to TRBJ1-2; 7 nucleotides line up with TRBD1. From germline, CDR1 is MNHEY and CDR2 SVGAGI. This CDR3 contains 15 residues. V lost 6 bases to trimming and J lost 8 bases; unmatched junction nucleotides: 15. CDR3 DNA sequence: TGTGCCAGCAGACCGGACAGGAACCCAAGCTGGGGCTACACCTTC. Amino acids: CASRPDRNPSWGYTF.

The genes are TRBV13 and TRBJ2-1; TRBD2 matches 10 bases. The length of the CDR3 is 15 residues. Germline trimming cut 8 bases from V and 4 bases from J; bases unmatched to any gene: 8. Looked up from germline, CDR1 is PRHDT and CDR2 is FYEKMQ (reference sequence). This CDR3 reads CASGRTSGVYNEQFF. The CDR3 coding sequence is TGTGCCAGCGGCCGTACTAGCGGGGTTTACAATGAGCAGTTCTTC.

The rearrangement uses TRBV12-3 or TRBV12-4 and TRBJ1-6, with 8 bases that match TRBD1. Trimming removed 5 bases from V and 6 bases from J; junction bases left unmatched: 0. This CDR3 has 13 amino acids. CDR3 nucleotide sequence: TGTGCCAGCAGTACAGGGGGTAATTCACCCCTCCACTTT. It yields the protein CASSTGGNSPLHF.

The chain has TRBV5-5 and TRBJ2-7, with a weak D call TRBD1 (6 bases). Germline CDR1 is SGHKS and CDR2 is YYEKEE (reference sequence). Trimming shortened V by 5 bases and J by 4 bases, and 7 bases separated the two germline ends. The CDR3 runs to 11 residues. In DNA, the CDR3 is TGTGCCAGCAGACAGGGTTACGAGCAGTACTTC. Translation: CASRQGYEQYF.

In this sample, this clone turned up a few times. The chain carries TRBV5-1 and TRBJ1-6; 8 bases are a match to TRBD1. The ends lost 1 base at V and 10 bases at J; junction bases unmatched: 10. Looked up from germline, CDR1 is SGHRS and CDR2 is YFSETQ. The length of the CDR3 is 16 residues. The CDR3 spells CASSLHPTGADSPLHF. CDR3 sequence (DNA): TGCGCCAGCAGCTTGCACCCGACAGGGGCCGACTCACCCCTCCACTTT.

The chain combines TRBV7-6 with TRBJ2-3; 12 bases map to TRBD2. V shed 1 base, J shed 11 bases, and the junction held 4 bases outside the gene matches. Germline V gene lookup returns CDR1 SGHVS and CDR2 FNYEAQ. The CDR3 loop spans 14 amino acids. CDR3 amino acids: CASSLGLAGDGQYF. In DNA, the CDR3 is TGTGCCAGCAGCTTAGGACTAGCGGGGGATGGGCAGTATTTT.

The gene calls are TRBV5-4 and TRBJ2-2, with D unclear. Germline V lookup: CDR1 SGHNT, CDR2 YYREEE (reference sequence). The V and J ends lost 4 bases and 5 bases respectively, with 6 bases between them. The CDR3 has 12 residues. The CDR3 region is CASSLYTGELFF. DNA of the CDR3: TGTGCCAGCAGCCTGTATACCGGGGAGCTGTTTTTT.

The chain combines TRBV19 with TRBJ2-2; TRBD2 aligns across 7 bases. Trimming cost V 3 bases and J 4 bases; bases outside gene matches: 2. This CDR3 is 14 amino acids long. Germline assignment: CDR1 LNHDA and CDR2 SQIVND (reference sequence). The CDR3 region has the DNA TGTGCCAGTAGTATTGGCGGGGGCACCGGGGAGCTGTTTTTT. Protein product: CASSIGGGTGELFF.

V gene TRBV19 combines with J gene TRBJ1-5, with a weak D call TRBD1 (5 bases). CDR1 LNHDA and CDR2 SQIVND come from the germline V gene (reference sequence). Trimming cost V 7 bases and J 3 bases, with 19 bases left between them. The CDR3 length is 16 residues. Here the CDR3 DNA reads TGTGCCAGTACCCCTCCTGGGGGGGGGTACAATCAGCCCCAGCATTTT. Protein product: CASTPPGGGYNQPQHF.

V usage is TRBV7-2 and J usage is TRBJ1-5; unclear D gene. Trimming shortened V by 2 bases and J by 5 bases, and 7 bases separated the two germline ends. Per germline, CDR1 SGHTA and CDR2 FQGNSA. The CDR3 is made up of 13 amino acids. The CDR3 protein is CASSLLADQPQHF. The CDR3 DNA sequence: TGTGCCAGCAGCTTACTTGCAGATCAGCCCCAGCATTTT.

This chain uses TRBV5-1 with TRBJ1-3; D ambiguous. V was shortened by 4 bases and J by 4 bases, with 9 bases between the two germline ends. CDR1 SGHRS and CDR2 YFSETQ come from the germline V gene. The CDR3 extends over 13 amino acids. The CDR3 is CASSVGRGNTIYF. The CDR3 region has the DNA TGCGCCAGCAGCGTGGGCAGAGGAAACACCATATATTTT.

In this sample, this clone turned up once. J is TRBJ2-7 and V is TRBV19; D is ambiguous. The CDR3 extends over 12 amino acids. The V end was cut by 2 bases, the J end by 3 bases, with 5 bases between. Germline CDR1 LNHDA, CDR2 SQIVND (reference sequence). CDR3 bases: TGTGCCAGTAGTATACCCAACTACGAGCAGTACTTC. Protein sequence: CASSIPNYEQYF.

This clone appeared a single time. The chain recombines TRBV30 with TRBJ2-5; 9 positions match TRBD2. J was trimmed by 0 bases and V by 0 bases; bases with no gene match: 5. Germline CDR1 GTSNPN, CDR2 SVGIG (reference sequence). CDR3 size: 16 residues. In nucleotides, the CDR3 is TGTGCCTGGAGTGTACAAAGCGGGAGGTACCAAGAGACCCAGTACTTC. This sequence encodes CAWSVQSGRYQETQYF.

A single count supports this clone. The V and J genes are TRBV7-2 and TRBJ1-6, with a possible D match to TRBD1 (6 bases). The germline gives CDR1 SGHTA, CDR2 FQGNSA. This CDR3 is built from 15 residues. The V and J ends lost 1 base and 14 bases respectively, with 18 bases between them. This CDR3 reads CASSLGRTVRLALHF. The DNA of the CDR3 is TGTGCCAGCAGCTTAGGAAGGACAGTCCGGTTGGCCCTCCACTTT.

This clone was picked up a small number of times. J is TRBJ2-2 and V is TRBV30; tentative D call: TRBD2 (5 bases). Trimming pared 0 bases from V and 4 bases from J, leaving 12 bases between. The CDR3 is made up of 15 amino acids. Looked up from germline, CDR1 is GTSNPN and CDR2 is SVGIG (reference sequence). The CDR3 region has the DNA TGTGCCTGGAGTGTAAGACGGGCGGGCACCGGGGAGCTGTTTTTT. Its translation: CAWSVRRAGTGELFF.

This clone has more than one count but fewer than ten. The sample carries other DNA sequences with the same CDR3. V gene TRBV6-5 combines with J gene TRBJ1-2, with 8 bases matching TRBD1. The CDR3 totals 13 residues. V lost 6 bases and J lost 3; bases outside the gene matches: 3. Looked up from germline, CDR1 is MNHEY and CDR2 is SVGAGI. The CDR3 is CASRPDRDYGYTF. The CDR3 DNA is TGTGCCAGCAGGCCGGACAGGGACTATGGCTACACCTTC.

This sequence joins TRBV5-1 and TRBJ2-3, with 10 bases aligning to TRBD2. Germline values: CDR1 SGHRS, CDR2 YFSETQ. The junction had 8 bases not matched to a gene; V was cut back by 4 bases and J by 6 bases. This CDR3 has 15 residues. The CDR3 region is CASSLGLAFEDTQYF. CDR3 nucleotide sequence: TGCGCCAGCAGCCTGGGACTAGCGTTTGAGGATACGCAGTATTTT.

V gene TRBV9 combines with J gene TRBJ2-5; TRBD1 aligns across 8 bases. V was clipped by 3 bases and J by 5 bases; unmatched bases: 3. Germline V lookup: CDR1 SGDLS, CDR2 YYNGEE. This CDR3 comprises 13 residues. The chain's CDR3 is CASSGTGKETQYF. The CDR3 DNA reads TGTGCCAGCAGCGGGACAGGGAAGGAGACCCAGTACTTC.

The gene calls are TRBV6-5 and TRBJ1-1; D remains unclear. V shed 6 bases and J shed 0 bases, with 14 bases lying between them. The CDR3 has 15 residues. The germline V gene encodes CDR1 MNHEY and CDR2 SVGAGI. CDR3 DNA sequence: TGTGCCAGCAGCCGTACGGGATCCATGAACACTGAAGCTTTCTTT. Residues: CASSRTGSMNTEAFF.

The chain links TRBV6-5 to TRBJ2-5; 7 bases line up with TRBD2. The CDR3 extends over 15 amino acids. CDR1 and CDR2 (germline): MNHEY, SVGAGI. J gave up 7 bases and V 2 bases, and 10 bases lay outside the gene matches. The CDR3, as DNA: TGTGCCAGCAGTTACGAAGGGAGGGGTAGTGGGACCCAGTACTTC. This sequence encodes CASSYEGRGSGTQYF.

In its sample, this clone was seen a few times. V usage is TRBV25-1 and J usage is TRBJ2-1, with 8 bases that match TRBD2. With V trimmed by 3 bases and J by 9 bases, 7 bases remained unmatched. Germline V CDR1 and CDR2: MGHDK, SYGVNS. The CDR3 length is 14 residues. The CDR3 region is CASSDPTGGIEQFF. The CDR3 DNA reads TGTGCCAGCAGTGATCCGACGGGAGGGATTGAGCAGTTCTTC.

This clone was counted a single time. The V call is TRBV4-1, the J call TRBJ2-7; 13 nucleotides align to TRBD2. Germline CDR1 reads MGHRA; CDR2 reads YSYEKL. The V segment lost 3 bases and the J segment 6 bases; nucleotides outside the gene matches: 8. This CDR3 has 16 amino acids. The CDR3 spells CASSQPTSGRSGEQYF. CDR3 in DNA: TGCGCCAGCAGCCAGCCGACTAGCGGGAGGTCTGGCGAGCAGTACTTC.

The DNA for the CDR3 is TGTGCCAGCTCACCACCCGCGTACAGGGGCGGGTGGCATGAGCAGTTCTTC. As protein: CASSPPAYRGGWHEQFF. V is TRBV18 and J is TRBJ2-1, with 7 bases aligning to TRBD1. Trimming cost V 0 bases and J 8 bases; bases outside gene matches: 13. The CDR3 is 17 residues long. The germline CDR1 and CDR2 sequences are KGHSH and LQKENI. Filled out from reference TRBV18 and TRBJ2-1, the complete variable domain reads NAGVMQNPRHLVRRRGQEARLRCSPMKGHSHVYWYRQLPEEGLKFMVYLQKENIIDESGMPKERFSAEFPKEGPSILRIQQVVRGDSAAYFCASSPPAYRGGWHEQFFGPGTRLTVL.